These T cell receptor beta chains were read from a single sample in a study of CD8 T cells in ankylosing spondylitis. Each CDR3 protein gets one entry after TCRdb re-called the 5' RACE reads with MiXCR. The table records approximately 540,000 distinct CDR3 sequences, roughly an eighth of them present only once. Sequencing used blood, either unsorted or a sorted T cell fraction (not recorded which). The receptors originated from a male donor with ankylosing spondylitis. CDR3s include the opening cysteine and the closing phenylalanine or tryptophan. The order of the fields is J gene, V gene, clone size, CDR3 protein. Clone size is shown for a subset of rows, as once, few, many or a class of expanded clone.

J: TRBJ2-1; V: TRBV20-1; size: many; CDR3: CSCLESSGRGEQFF
J: TRBJ2-2; V: TRBV15; size: -; CDR3: CATSRDLYRGNTGELFF
J: TRBJ1-4; V: TRBV29-1; size: -; CDR3: CSASGPDNEKLFF
J: TRBJ1-2; V: TRBV20-1; size: -; CDR3: CSARDDGGSQYGYTF
J: TRBJ2-5; V: TRBV7-2; size: few; CDR3: CASSLAQGVQTQYF
J: TRBJ2-1; V: TRBV7-9; size: few; CDR3: CASSVRGEQFF
J: TRBJ1-5; V: TRBV3-1; size: -; CDR3: CASSQGSGGGQPQHF
J: TRBJ2-5; V: TRBV5-1; size: few; CDR3: CASSFSTEETQYF
J: TRBJ2-1; V: TRBV5-1; size: -; CDR3: CASSLWGDEQFF
J: TRBJ2-4; V: TRBV2; size: many; CDR3: CASSELPGPDIQYF
J: TRBJ2-1; V: TRBV20-1; size: few; CDR3: CSARRLAVAYNEQFF
J: TRBJ2-7; V: TRBV27; size: few; CDR3: CASSLPISGSRNEQYF
J: TRBJ2-1; V: TRBV5-1; size: many; CDR3: CASRRGSGNEQFF
J: TRBJ2-3; V: TRBV10-3; size: -; CDR3: CAISEGLLVTQYF
J: TRBJ2-7; V: TRBV5-1; size: -; CDR3: CASSLDDRQGSYEQYF
J: TRBJ2-2; V: TRBV3-1; size: -; CDR3: CASSQDWLAGSGELFF
J: TRBJ2-2; V: TRBV20-1; size: -; CDR3: CSARDRRLAAGELFF
J: TRBJ1-2; V: TRBV20-1; size: many; CDR3: CSAPRDRVDGYTF
J: TRBJ2-2; V: TRBV6-2/TRBV6-3; size: -; CDR3: CASRGTRMNTGELFF
J: TRBJ2-7; V: TRBV3-1; size: few; CDR3: CASSQVRETYEQYF
J: TRBJ2-3; V: TRBV5-1; size: -; CDR3: CASSPGTAADTQYF
J: TRBJ2-3; V: TRBV12-3/TRBV12-4; size: many; CDR3: CASSLPMTAHTDTQYF
J: TRBJ2-3; V: TRBV24-1; size: few; CDR3: CATSDSGTPYTDTQYF
J: TRBJ1-2; V: TRBV20-1; size: few; CDR3: CSARVSGLNYGYTF
J: TRBJ1-5; V: TRBV5-5; size: -; CDR3: CASSFRAGGNQPQHF
J: TRBJ2-7; V: TRBV18; size: -; CDR3: CASSPDSDEQYF
J: TRBJ2-4; V: TRBV29-1; size: many; CDR3: CSVEVGGQNIQYF
J: TRBJ1-2; V: TRBV29-1; size: few; CDR3: CSVALAPTGRYGYTF
J: TRBJ2-7; V: TRBV20-1; size: -; CDR3: CSARDPDSYEQYF
J: TRBJ1-1; V: TRBV10-1; size: -; CDR3: CASSESGEGSEAFF
J: TRBJ2-5; V: TRBV15; size: few; CDR3: CATSPSGGQETQYF
J: TRBJ1-2; V: TRBV27; size: few; CDR3: CASNRDLRYGYTF
J: TRBJ2-6; V: TRBV18; size: -; CDR3: CASSSRQGGDSGANVLTF
J: TRBJ2-1; V: TRBV5-1; size: few; CDR3: CASSLVATSYNEQFF
J: TRBJ2-1; V: TRBV2; size: few; CDR3: CASSAGGRTNEQFF
J: TRBJ1-3; V: TRBV7-2; size: few; CDR3: CASSPQNTIYF
J: TRBJ1-5; V: TRBV24-1; size: -; CDR3: CATSDFRGQSNQPQHF
J: TRBJ2-5; V: TRBV7-9; size: -; CDR3: CASTPSGGRQETQYF
J: TRBJ1-2; V: TRBV20-1; size: few; CDR3: CSAGVLNSQEGYTF
J: TRBJ2-1; V: TRBV5-1; size: few; CDR3: CASSLAKSGSGLNEQFF
J: TRBJ2-1; V: TRBV18; size: few; CDR3: CASSLRGEYNEQFF
J: TRBJ2-1; V: TRBV5-8; size: -; CDR3: CASSLVTPREQFF
J: TRBJ1-1; V: TRBV7-2; size: few; CDR3: CASSFTGSTEAFF
J: TRBJ1-2; V: TRBV4-1; size: -; CDR3: CASSSLDRGDYGYTF
J: TRBJ1-3; V: TRBV20-1; size: -; CDR3: CSASPGLSSGNTIYF
J: TRBJ2-2; V: TRBV4-2; size: many; CDR3: CASSPGTSGSTGELFF